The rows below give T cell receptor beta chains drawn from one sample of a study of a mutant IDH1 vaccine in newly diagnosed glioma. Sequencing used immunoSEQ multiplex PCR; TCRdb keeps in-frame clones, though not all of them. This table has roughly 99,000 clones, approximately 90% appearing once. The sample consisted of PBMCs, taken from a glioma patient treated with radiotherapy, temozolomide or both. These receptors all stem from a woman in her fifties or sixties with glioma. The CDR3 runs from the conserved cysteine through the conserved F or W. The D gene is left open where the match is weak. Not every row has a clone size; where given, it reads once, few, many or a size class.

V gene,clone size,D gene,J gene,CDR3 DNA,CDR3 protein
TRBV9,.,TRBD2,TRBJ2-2,TGTGCCAGCAGCATTCGGGTAGCGGGACACACCGGGGAGCTGTTTTTT,CASSIRVAGHTGELFF
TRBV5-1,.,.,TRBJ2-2,TGCGCCAGCAGCTCAAACACCGGGGAGCTGTTTTTT,CASSSNTGELFF
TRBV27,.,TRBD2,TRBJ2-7,TGTGCCAGCAGTCTGAGACTAGCGGGAGGCACGAGCTCCTACGAGCAGTACTTC,CASSLRLAGGTSSYEQYF
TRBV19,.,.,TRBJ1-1,TGTGCCAGTAGTTCAGACATCCCGAGTGTCGCTTTCTTT,CASSSDIPSVAFF
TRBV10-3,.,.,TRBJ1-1,TGTGGCAGTAGCCAGGGTGGTGAAGCTTTCTTT,CGSSQGGEAFF
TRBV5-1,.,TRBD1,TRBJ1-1,TGCGCCAGCAGCAAAAAAGGACAGGGGACTGAAGCTTTCTTT,CASSKKGQGTEAFF
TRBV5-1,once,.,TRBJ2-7,TGCGCCAGCAGCTTGGAAGGCGGGACATCTTACTACGAGCAGTACTTC,CASSLEGGTSYYEQYF
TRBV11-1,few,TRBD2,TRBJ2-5,TGTGCCAGCAGTGGCGGGAGGAGGCCCCAGTACTTC,CASSGGRRPQYF
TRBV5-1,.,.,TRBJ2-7,TGCGCCAGCAGCTTGGTTGGTAGCGGAGGGTCCGGGCAGTACTTC,CASSLVGSGGSGQYF
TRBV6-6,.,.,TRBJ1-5,TGTGCCAGCAGCCACCGGGCAGGGGCCTATCAGCCCCAGCATTTT,CASSHRAGAYQPQHF
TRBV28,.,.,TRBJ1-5,TGTGCCAGCAGTTTGGGTGGGGGCAATCAGCCCCAGCATTTT,CASSLGGGNQPQHF
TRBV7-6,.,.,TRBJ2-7,TGTGCCAGCAGCTTCGGAGGCTCCTACGAGCAGTACTTC,CASSFGGSYEQYF
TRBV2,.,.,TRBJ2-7,TGTGCCAGCACCCCAACTCAGCAGTACTTC,CASTPTQQYF
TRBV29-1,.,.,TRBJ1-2,TGCAGCGTGCCAGGAATTCTCTATGGCTACACCTTC,CSVPGILYGYTF
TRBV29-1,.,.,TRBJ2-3,TGCAGCGTTGAAGTTGGTCTAGCACTTAGCACAGATACGCAGTATTTT,CSVEVGLALSTDTQYF
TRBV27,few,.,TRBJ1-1,TGTGCCAGCAAATTAGGACATTTGAACACTGAAGCTTTCTTT,CASKLGHLNTEAFF
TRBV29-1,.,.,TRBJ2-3,TGCAGCGTTGAAGATAATTCAGCCGATACGCAGTATTTT,CSVEDNSADTQYF
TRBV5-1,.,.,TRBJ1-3,TGCGCCAGCAGCTTAGGAGGCACCAGCTCTGGAAACACCATATATTTT,CASSLGGTSSGNTIYF
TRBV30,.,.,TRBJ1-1,TGTGCCTGGAGTCCGCGGGGAGTGGGGAACACTGAAGCTTTCTTT,CAWSPRGVGNTEAFF
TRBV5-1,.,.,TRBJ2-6,TGCGCCAGCAGCTTGATGGGGCCAGACTCTGGGGCCAACGTCCTGACTTTC,CASSLMGPDSGANVLTF
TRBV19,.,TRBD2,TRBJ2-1,TGTGCCAGTAGTATATGGGGGACGGCGGGACTAGCGGGAGACTTCTCCTACAATGAGCAGTTCTTC,CASSIWGTAGLAGDFSYNEQFF
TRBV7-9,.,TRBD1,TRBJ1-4,TGTGCCAGCAGCTACGGACAGGGCCTTGAAAAACTGTTTTTT,CASSYGQGLEKLFF
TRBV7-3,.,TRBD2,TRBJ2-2,TGTGCCAGCAGCCTCGTGGCGGGAGGGCCTGACGGGGAGCTGTTTTTT,CASSLVAGGPDGELFF